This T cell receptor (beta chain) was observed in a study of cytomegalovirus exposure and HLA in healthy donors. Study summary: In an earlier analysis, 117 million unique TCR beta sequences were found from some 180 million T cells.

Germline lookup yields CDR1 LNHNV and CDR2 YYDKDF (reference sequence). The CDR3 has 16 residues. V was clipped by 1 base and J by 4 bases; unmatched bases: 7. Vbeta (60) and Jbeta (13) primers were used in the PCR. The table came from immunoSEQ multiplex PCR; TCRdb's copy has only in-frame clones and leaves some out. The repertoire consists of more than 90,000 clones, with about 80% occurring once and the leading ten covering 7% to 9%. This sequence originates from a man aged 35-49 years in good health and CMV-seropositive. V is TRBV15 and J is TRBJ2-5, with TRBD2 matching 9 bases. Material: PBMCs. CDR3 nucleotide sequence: TGTGCCACCAGCAGAGGGGGACTAGCTTTATTAGAGACCCAGTACTTC. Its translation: CATSRGGLALLETQYF.